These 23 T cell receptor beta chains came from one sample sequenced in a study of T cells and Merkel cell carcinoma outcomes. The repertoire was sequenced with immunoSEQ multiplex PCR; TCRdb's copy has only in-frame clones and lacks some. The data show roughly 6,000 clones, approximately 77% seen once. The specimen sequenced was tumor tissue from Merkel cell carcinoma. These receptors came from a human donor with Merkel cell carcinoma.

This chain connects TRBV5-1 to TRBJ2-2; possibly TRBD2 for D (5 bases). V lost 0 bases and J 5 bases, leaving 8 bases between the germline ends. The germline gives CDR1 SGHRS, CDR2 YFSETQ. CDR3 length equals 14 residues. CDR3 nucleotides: TGCGCCAGCAGCTTGGATCCGGGAACCGGGGAGCTGTTTTTT. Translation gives CASSLDPGTGELFF.

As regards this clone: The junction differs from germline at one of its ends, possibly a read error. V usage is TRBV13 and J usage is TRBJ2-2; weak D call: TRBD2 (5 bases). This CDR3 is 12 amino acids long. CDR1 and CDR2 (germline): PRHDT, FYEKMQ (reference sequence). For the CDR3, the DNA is TGTGCCAGCAGGTTCTACAACGGGGAACTGTTTTTT. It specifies CASRFYNGELFF.

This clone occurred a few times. CDR3 sequence (DNA): TGTGCCATCAGTGATCTCGGGCCCGAAAAACTGTTTTTT. This translates into CAISDLGPEKLFF. V usage is TRBV10-3 and J usage is TRBJ1-4, with no clear D. Germline CDR1 is ENHRY and CDR2 is SYGVKD. V lost 3 bases, J lost 8 bases, and 10 bases lay in between. This CDR3 region has 13 residues.

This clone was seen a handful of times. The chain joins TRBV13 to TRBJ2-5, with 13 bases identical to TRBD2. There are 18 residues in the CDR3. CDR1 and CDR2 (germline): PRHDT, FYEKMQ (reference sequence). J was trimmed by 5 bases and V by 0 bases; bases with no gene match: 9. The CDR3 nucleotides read TGTGCCAGCAGCTTAGGGAAAGCGCGGACTAGCGGGAGTGAGACCCAGTACTTC. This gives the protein CASSLGKARTSGSETQYF.

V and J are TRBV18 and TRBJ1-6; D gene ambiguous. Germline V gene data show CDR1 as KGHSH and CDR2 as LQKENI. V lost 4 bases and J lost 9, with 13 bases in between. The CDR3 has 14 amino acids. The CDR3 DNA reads TGTGCCAGCTCACAGGACTTCAAGGGTTCACCCCTCCACTTT. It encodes CASSQDFKGSPLHF.

Written as DNA, the CDR3 is TGTGCCTGGAGGATACCTACAGATACGCAGTATTTT. It specifies CAWRIPTDTQYF. This chain links TRBV30 with TRBJ2-3; no clear D. Germline assignment: CDR1 GTSNPN and CDR2 SVGIG (reference sequence). The CDR3 is 12 amino acids. Trimming pared 3 bases from V and 3 bases from J, leaving 7 bases between.

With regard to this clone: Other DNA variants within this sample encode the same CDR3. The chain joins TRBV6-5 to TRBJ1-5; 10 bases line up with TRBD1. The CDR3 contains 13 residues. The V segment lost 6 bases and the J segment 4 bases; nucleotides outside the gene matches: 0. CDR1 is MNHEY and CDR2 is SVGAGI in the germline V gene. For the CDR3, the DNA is TGTGCCAGCAGGGGACAGGGGAATCAGCCCCAGCATTTT. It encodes CASRGQGNQPQHF.

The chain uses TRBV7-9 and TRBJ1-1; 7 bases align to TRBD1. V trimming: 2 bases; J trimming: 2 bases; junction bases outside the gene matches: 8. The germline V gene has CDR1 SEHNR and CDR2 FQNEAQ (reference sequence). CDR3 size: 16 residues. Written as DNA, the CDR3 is TGTGCCAGCAGCTTACCACCGACAGGGAAAAACACTGAAGCTTTCTTT. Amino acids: CASSLPPTGKNTEAFF.

CDR3 sequence: CASSLTGPQETQYF. In nucleotides, the CDR3 is TGTGCCAGCAGTTTGACAGGGCCCCAAGAGACCCAGTACTTC. This sequence joins TRBV27 and TRBJ2-5, with 7 bases fitting TRBD1. Germline CDR1 is MNHEY and CDR2 is SMNVEV (reference sequence). This CDR3 comprises 14 residues. V trimming: 3 bases; J trimming: 1 base; junction bases outside the gene matches: 2.

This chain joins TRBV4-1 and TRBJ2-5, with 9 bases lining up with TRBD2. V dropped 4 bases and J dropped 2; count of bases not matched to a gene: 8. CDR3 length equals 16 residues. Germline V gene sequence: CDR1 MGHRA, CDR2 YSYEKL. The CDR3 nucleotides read TGCGCCAGCAGCCCTCCCGGACTAGCGCGACAAGAGACCCAGTACTTC. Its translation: CASSPPGLARQETQYF.

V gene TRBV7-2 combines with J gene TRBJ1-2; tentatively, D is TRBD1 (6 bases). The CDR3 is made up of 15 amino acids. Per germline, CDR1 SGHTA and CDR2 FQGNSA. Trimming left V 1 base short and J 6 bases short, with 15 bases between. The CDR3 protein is CASSLDQGRWDGYTF. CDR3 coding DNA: TGTGCCAGCAGCTTAGATCAGGGGAGGTGGGATGGCTACACCTTC.

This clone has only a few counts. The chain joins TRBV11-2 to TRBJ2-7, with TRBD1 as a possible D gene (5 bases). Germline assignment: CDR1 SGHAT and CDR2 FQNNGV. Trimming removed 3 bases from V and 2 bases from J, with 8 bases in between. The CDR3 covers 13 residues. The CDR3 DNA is TGTGCCAGCAGCTTTCAGGGTCCCTACGAGCAGTACTTC. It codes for CASSFQGPYEQYF.

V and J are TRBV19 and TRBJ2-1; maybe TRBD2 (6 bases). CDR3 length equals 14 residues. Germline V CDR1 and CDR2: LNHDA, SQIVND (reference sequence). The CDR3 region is CTFSPREHYNEQFF. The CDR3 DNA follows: TGTACCTTTTCCCCCCGGGAGCATTACAATGAGCAGTTCTTC.

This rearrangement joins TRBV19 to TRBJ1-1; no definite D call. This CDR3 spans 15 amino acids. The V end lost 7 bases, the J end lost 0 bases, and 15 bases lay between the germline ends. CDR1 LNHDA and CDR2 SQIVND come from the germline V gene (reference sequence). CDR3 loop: CASTPRSRMNTEAFF. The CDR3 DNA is TGTGCCAGTACCCCGAGGAGCAGGATGAACACTGAAGCTTTCTTT.

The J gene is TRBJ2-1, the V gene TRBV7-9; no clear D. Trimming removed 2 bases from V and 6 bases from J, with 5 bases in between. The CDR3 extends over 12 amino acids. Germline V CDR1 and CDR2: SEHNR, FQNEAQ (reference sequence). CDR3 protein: CASSLTGNEQFF. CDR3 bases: TGTGCCAGCAGCTTAACCGGCAATGAGCAGTTCTTC.

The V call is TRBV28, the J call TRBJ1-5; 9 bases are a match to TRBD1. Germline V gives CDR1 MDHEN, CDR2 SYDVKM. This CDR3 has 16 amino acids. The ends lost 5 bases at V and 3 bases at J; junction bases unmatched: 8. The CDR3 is CASSEYRGPNNQPQHF. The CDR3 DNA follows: TGTGCCAGCAGTGAATACAGGGGGCCCAACAATCAGCCCCAGCATTTT.

CDR3 amino acids: CASSLYRALAPLHF. As DNA, the CDR3 is TGTGCCAGCAGCTTATATCGGGCCCTGGCACCCCTCCACTTT. This chain connects TRBV7-2 to TRBJ1-6; D remains ambiguous. Germline V gene sequence: CDR1 SGHTA, CDR2 FQGNSA. This CDR3 is built from 14 residues. Trimming took off 2 bases at V and 11 bases at J, with 13 bases between the two ends. Supplemented by reference TRBV7-2 and TRBJ1-6, the full variable domain reads GAGVSQSPSNKVTEKGKDVELRCDPISGHTALYWYRQSLGQGLEFLIYFQGNSAPDKSGLPSDRFSAERTGGSVSTLTIQRTQQEDSAVYLCASSLYRALAPLHFGNGTRLTVT.

In DNA form, the CDR3 reads TGTGCCATCAGTGATCAGGGGGCGCTAGCCAAAAACATTCAGTACTTC. It specifies CAISDQGALAKNIQYF. The rearrangement joins TRBV10-3 to TRBJ2-4; the match to TRBD1 covers 8 bases. V was clipped by 3 bases and J by 0 bases; unmatched bases: 4. The CDR3 sequence is 16 residues long. Germline V gene data show CDR1 as ENHRY and CDR2 as SYGVKD.

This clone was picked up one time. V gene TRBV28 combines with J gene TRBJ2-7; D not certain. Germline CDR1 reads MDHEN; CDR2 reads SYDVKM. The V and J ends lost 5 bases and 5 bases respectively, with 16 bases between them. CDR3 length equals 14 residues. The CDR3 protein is CASSADRNPHEQYF. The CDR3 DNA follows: TGTGCCAGCAGTGCTGACCGAAACCCCCACGAGCAGTACTTC.

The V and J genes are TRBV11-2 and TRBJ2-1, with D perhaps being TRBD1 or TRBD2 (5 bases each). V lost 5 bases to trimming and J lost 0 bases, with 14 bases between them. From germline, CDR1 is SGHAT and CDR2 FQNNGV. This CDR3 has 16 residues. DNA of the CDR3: TGTGCCAGCAGCCCGAAACCGGGACCCTCCTACAATGAGCAGTTCTTC. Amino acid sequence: CASSPKPGPSYNEQFF.

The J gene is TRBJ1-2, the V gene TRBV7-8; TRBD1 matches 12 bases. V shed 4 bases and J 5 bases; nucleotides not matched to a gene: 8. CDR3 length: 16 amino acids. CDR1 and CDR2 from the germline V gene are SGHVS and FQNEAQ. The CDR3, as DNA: TGTGCCAGCAGCTATCGGGACAGGGGGCGAGAATATGGCTACACCTTC. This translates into CASSYRDRGREYGYTF.

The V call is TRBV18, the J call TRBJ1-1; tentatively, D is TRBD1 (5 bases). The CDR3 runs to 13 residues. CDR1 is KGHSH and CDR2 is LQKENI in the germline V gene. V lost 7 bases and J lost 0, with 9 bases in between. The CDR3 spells CASFAGLNTEAFF. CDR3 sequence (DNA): TGTGCCAGCTTTGCAGGGTTGAACACTGAAGCTTTCTTT.

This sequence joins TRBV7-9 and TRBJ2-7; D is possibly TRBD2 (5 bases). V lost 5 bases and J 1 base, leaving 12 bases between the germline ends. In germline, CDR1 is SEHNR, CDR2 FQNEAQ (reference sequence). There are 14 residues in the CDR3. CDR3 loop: CASSAGQLSYEQYF. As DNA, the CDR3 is TGTGCCAGCAGCGCGGGTCAGCTGTCCTACGAGCAGTACTTC.